Below, 8 T cell receptor beta chains from the same sample are listed, as sequenced in a study of T cells of healthy individuals (dated 2018 in TCRdb). Libraries were built with 5' RACE. Reads for this sample came from an Illumina MiSeq. TCRdb reanalyzed the raw reads on its own, using fastp at Q25 for trimming and MiXCR for clone calling, and kept in-frame beta chains. Identical CDR3 proteins give one entry, which carries the most common genes and DNA. The table for this sample lists around 63,000 distinct CDR3 sequences; under 20% of them were counted only once. The top ten clonotypes cover around 4.7% of the sample. These receptors all stem from a human donor in good health.

This chain links TRBV6-6 with TRBJ2-7; D might be TRBD1 (5 bases). Germline CDR1 reads MNHNY; CDR2 reads SVGAGI (reference sequence). Trimming removed 6 bases at V and 0 bases at J, with 9 bases between. This CDR3 is 13 amino acids long. CDR3 loop: CASRRQSSYEQYF. The CDR3 coding sequence is TGTGCCAGCAGACGACAGAGCTCCTACGAGCAGTACTTC.

Note on this clonotype: A much larger clone sits a single nucleotide away, making a read error possible. The chain links TRBV20-1 to TRBJ1-1, with D hard to call. Trimming took 6 bases from V and 0 from J, leaving 14 bases between them. The CDR3 loop spans 14 amino acids. Germline V CDR1 and CDR2: DFQATT, SNEGSKA (reference sequence). The CDR3 here is CSAESQVLNTEAFF. In DNA, the CDR3 is TGCAGTGCCGAATCGCAGGTTCTGAACACTGAAGCTTTCTTT.

This clonotype was recorded many times. V usage is TRBV20-1 and J usage is TRBJ2-1; TRBD1 matches at 7 bases. This CDR3 comprises 12 residues. Germline V CDR1 and CDR2: DFQATT, SNEGSKA (reference sequence). The J segment lost 5 bases and the V segment lost 5 bases, leaving 3 bases of the junction unmatched. The CDR3 DNA sequence: TGCAGTGCTTCTACAGGGGACAATGAGCAGTTCTTC. This translates into CSASTGDNEQFF.

The DNA of the CDR3 is TGTGCCAGCAGCCCTAGCGGGGGGGCCGACAATGAGCAGTTCTTC. Amino acids: CASSPSGGADNEQFF. The gene calls are TRBV7-4 and TRBJ2-1; 12 bases fit TRBD2. CDR3 length equals 15 residues. V lost 5 bases, J lost 5 bases, and 4 bases stayed unmatched. CDR1 and CDR2 from the germline V gene are SGHVT and SQSDAQ.

This clonotype showed up many times. V gene TRBV6-4 combines with J gene TRBJ2-1, with TRBD1 as a possible D gene (6 bases). This CDR3 has 14 residues. Germline V gives CDR1 MRHNA, CDR2 SNTAGT. Trimming took 8 bases from V and 5 from J, leaving 16 bases between them. CDR3 sequence reads: CASRPSGAHNEQFF. The CDR3, as DNA: TGTGCCAGCCGGCCTTCAGGGGCACACAATGAGCAGTTCTTC.

In its sample, this clonotype was seen many times. The chain couples TRBV15 to TRBJ2-1; tentatively, D is TRBD1 or TRBD2 (5 bases each). Trimming left V 2 bases short and J 7 bases short, with 21 bases between. The CDR3 is 17 amino acids. Germline assignment: CDR1 LNHNV and CDR2 YYDKDF (reference sequence). As DNA, the CDR3 is TGTGCCACCAGCAGATCGTTATCAGGGACCTTGGGGAATGAGCAGTTCTTC. This codes for CATSRSLSGTLGNEQFF.

V is TRBV29-1 and J is TRBJ1-1, with no clear D. The CDR3 is 13 residues long. Germline V CDR1 and CDR2: SQVTM, ANQGSEA. V was cut by 6 bases and J by 1 base, with 12 bases left in between. This CDR3 reads CSVDRGTNTEAFF. CDR3 DNA: TGCAGCGTCGATCGGGGTACGAACACTGAAGCTTTCTTT.

The chain has TRBV7-2 and TRBJ2-1; 10 positions agree with TRBD2. Trimming cost V 5 bases and J 2 bases; bases outside gene matches: 6. This CDR3 comprises 16 residues. Germline CDR1 reads SGHTA; CDR2 reads FQGNSA. The DNA for the CDR3 is TGTGCCAGCAGCAGACGGACTAGCGGAACCTACAATGAGCAGTTCTTC. Translation gives CASSRRTSGTYNEQFF.